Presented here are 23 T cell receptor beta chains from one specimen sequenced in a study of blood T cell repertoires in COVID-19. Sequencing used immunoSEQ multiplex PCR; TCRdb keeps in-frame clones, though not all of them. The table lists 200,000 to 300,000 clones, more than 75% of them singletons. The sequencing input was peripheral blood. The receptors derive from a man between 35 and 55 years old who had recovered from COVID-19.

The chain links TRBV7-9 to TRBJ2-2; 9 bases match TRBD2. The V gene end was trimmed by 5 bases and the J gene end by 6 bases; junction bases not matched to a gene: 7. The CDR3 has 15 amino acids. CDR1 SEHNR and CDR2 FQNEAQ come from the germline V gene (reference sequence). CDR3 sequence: CASSPLASGAGELFF. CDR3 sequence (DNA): TGTGCCAGCAGCCCACTAGCTAGCGGGGCCGGGGAGCTGTTTTTT.

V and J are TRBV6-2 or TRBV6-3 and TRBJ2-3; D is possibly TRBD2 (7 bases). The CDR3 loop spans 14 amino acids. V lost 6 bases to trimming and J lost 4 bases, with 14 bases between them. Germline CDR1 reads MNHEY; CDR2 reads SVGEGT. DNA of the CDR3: TGTGCCAGCAGCCATCGGGGGGCCTCAGATACGCAGTATTTT. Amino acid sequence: CASSHRGASDTQYF.

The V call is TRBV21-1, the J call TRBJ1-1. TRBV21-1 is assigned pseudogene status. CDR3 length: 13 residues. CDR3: CASTRKVRVVAFF. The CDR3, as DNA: TGTGCCAGCACGAGGAAGGTTCGGGTAGTAGCTTTCTTT.

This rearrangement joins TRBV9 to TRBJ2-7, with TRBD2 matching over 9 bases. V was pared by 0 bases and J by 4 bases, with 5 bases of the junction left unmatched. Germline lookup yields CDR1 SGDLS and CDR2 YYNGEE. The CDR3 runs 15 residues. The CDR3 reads CASSVGASGIYEQYF. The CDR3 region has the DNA TGTGCCAGCAGCGTAGGGGCTAGCGGGATTTACGAGCAGTACTTC. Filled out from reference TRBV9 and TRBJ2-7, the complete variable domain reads DSGVTQTPKHLITATGQRVTLRCSPRSGDLSVYWYQQSLDQGLQFLIQYYNGEERAKGNILERFSAQQFPDLHSELNLSSLELGDSALYFCASSVGASGIYEQYFGPGTRLTVT.

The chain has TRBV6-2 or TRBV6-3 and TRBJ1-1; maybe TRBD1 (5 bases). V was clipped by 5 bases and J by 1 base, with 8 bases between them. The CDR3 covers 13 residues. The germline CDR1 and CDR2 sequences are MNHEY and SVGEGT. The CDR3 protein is CASSIDRNTEAFF. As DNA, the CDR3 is TGTGCCAGCAGTATCGACAGGAACACTGAAGCTTTCTTT.

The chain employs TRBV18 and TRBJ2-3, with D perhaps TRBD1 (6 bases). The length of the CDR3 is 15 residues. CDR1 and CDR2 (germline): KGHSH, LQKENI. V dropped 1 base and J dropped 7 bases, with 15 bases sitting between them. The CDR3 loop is CASSPQSGQWNTQYF. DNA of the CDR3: TGTGCCAGCTCACCACAGTCTGGACAGTGGAATACGCAGTATTTT.

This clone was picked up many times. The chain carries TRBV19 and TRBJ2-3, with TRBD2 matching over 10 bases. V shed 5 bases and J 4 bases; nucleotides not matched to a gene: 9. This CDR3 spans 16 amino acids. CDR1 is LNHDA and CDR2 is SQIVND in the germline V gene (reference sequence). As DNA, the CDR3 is TGTGCCAGTAGTCTATTAGCGGGGGGCTCGGCAGATACGCAGTATTTT. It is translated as CASSLLAGGSADTQYF.

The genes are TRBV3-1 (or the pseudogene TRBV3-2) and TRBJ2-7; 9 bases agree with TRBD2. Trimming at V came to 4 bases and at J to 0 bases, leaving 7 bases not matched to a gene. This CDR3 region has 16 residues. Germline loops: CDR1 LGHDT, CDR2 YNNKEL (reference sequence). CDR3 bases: TGTGCCAGCAGCCGTGCCGGCGGGAGGGGCTCCTACGAGCAGTACTTC. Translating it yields CASSRAGGRGSYEQYF.

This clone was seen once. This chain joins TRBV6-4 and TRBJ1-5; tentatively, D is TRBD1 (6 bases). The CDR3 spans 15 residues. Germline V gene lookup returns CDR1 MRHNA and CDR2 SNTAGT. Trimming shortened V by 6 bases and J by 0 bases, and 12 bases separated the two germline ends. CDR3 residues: CASRSDSYSNQPQHF. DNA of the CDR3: TGTGCCAGCAGATCGGACAGCTATAGCAATCAGCCCCAGCATTTT.

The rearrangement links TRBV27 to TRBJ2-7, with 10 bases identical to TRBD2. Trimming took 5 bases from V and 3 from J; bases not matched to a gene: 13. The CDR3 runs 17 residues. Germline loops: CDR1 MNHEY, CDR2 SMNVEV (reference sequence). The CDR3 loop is CASSIQSPGLADYEQYF. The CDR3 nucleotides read TGTGCCAGCAGTATCCAATCCCCCGGACTAGCGGACTACGAGCAGTACTTC.

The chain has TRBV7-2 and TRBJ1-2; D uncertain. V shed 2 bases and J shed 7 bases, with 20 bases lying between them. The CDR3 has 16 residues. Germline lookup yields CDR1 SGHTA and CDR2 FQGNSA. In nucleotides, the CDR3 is TGTGCCAGCAGCTTACCCCAGACACGGTACGTCGGTGGCTACACCTTC. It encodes CASSLPQTRYVGGYTF.

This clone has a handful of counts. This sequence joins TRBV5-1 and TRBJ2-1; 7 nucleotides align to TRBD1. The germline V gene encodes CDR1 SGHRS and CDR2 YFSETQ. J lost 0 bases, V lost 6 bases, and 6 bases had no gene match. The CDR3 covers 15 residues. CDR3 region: CASTMGQSSYNEQFF. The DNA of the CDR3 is TGCGCCAGCACCATGGGACAGAGCTCCTACAATGAGCAGTTCTTC. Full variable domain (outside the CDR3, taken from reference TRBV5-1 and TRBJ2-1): KAGVTQTPRYLIKTRGQQVTLSCSPISGHRSVSWYQQTPGQGLQFLFEYFSETQRNKGNFPGRFSGRQFSNSRSEMNVSTLELGDSALYLCASTMGQSSYNEQFFGPGTRLTVL.

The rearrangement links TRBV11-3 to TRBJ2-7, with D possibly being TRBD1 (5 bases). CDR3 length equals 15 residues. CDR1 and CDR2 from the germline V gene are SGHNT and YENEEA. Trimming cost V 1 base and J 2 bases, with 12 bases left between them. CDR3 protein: CASSLGQGETYEQYF. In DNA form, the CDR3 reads TGTGCCAGCAGCTTAGGGCAGGGTGAAACCTACGAGCAGTACTTC. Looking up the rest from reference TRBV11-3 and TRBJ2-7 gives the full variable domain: EAGVVQSPRYKIIEKKQPVAFWCNPISGHNTLYWYLQNLGQGPELLIRYENEEAVDDSQLPKDRFSAERLKGVDSTLKIQPAELGDSAVYLCASSLGQGETYEQYFGPGTRLTVT.

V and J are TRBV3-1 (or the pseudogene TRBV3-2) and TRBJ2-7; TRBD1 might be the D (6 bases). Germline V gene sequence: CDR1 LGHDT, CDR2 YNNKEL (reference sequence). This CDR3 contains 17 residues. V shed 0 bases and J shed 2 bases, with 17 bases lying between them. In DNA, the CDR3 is TGTGCCAGCAGCCAAGATAGGGTAGGGGGAGCGGCCTACGAGCAGTACTTC. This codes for CASSQDRVGGAAYEQYF.

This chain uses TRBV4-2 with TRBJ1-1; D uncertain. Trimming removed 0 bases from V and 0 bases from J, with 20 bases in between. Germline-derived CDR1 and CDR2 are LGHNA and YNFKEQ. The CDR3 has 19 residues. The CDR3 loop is CASSQEALRTLGMNTEAFF. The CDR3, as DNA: TGTGCCAGCAGCCAAGAAGCTTTAAGGACCCTCGGGATGAACACTGAAGCTTTCTTT.

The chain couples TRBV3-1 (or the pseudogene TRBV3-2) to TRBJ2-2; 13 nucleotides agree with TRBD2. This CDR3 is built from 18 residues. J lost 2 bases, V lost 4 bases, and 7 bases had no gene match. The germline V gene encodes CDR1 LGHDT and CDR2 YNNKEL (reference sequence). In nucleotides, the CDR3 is TGTGCCAGCAGCCCACGACTAGCGGGGGGCACAAACACCGGGGAGCTGTTTTTT. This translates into CASSPRLAGGTNTGELFF.

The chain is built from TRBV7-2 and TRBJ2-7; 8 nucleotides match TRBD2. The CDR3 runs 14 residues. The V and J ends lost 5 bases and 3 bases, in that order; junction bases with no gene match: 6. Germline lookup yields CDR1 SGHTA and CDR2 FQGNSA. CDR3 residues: CASSLKAGVYEQYF. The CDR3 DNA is TGTGCCAGCAGCCTAAAAGCGGGAGTCTACGAGCAGTACTTC.

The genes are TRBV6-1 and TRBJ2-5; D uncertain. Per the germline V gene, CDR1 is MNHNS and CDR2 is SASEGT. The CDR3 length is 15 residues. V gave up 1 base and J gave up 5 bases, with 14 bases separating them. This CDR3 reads CASSEDLLHGETQYF. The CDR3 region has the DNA TGTGCCAGCAGTGAAGATTTACTCCACGGGGAGACCCAGTACTTC.

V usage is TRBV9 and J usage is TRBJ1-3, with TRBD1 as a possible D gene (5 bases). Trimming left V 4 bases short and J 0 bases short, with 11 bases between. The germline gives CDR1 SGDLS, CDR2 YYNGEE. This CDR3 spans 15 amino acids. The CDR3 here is CASSSWGYSGNTIYF. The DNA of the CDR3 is TGTGCCAGCAGCTCCTGGGGCTACTCTGGAAACACCATATATTTT.

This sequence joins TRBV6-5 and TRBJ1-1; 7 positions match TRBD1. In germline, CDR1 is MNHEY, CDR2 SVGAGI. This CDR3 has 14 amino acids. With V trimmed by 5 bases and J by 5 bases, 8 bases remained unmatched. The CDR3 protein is CASSRSTGRTEAFF. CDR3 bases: TGTGCCAGCAGTCGCTCGACAGGGAGGACTGAAGCTTTCTTT.

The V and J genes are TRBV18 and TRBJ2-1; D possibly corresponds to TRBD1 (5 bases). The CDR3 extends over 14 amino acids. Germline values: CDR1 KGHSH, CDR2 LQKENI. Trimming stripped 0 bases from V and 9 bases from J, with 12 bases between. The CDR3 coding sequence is TGTGCCAGCTCACCACCCGGCAGGGCCCTTGAGCAGTTCTTC. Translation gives CASSPPGRALEQFF.

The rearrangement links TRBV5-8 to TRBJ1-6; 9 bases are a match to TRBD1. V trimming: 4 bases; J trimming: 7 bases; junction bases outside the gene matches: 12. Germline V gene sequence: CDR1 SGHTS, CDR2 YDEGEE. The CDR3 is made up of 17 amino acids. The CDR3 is CASSRGQGLNLNSPLHF. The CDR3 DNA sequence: TGTGCCAGCAGCAGGGGACAGGGACTAAATCTGAATTCACCCCTCCACTTT. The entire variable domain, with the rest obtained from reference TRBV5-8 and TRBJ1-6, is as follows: EAGVTQSPTHLIKTRGQQATLRCSPISGHTSVYWYQQALGLGLQFLLWYDEGEERNRGNFPPRFSGRQFPNYSSELNVNALELEDSALYLCASSRGQGLNLNSPLHFGNGTRLTVT.

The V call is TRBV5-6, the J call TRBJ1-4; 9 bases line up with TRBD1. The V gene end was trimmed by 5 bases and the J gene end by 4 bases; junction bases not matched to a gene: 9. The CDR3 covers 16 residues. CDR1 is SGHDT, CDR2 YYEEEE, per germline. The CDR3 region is CASSSRTGALNEKLFF. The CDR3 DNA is TGTGCCAGCAGTTCTCGGACAGGGGCCCTTAATGAAAAACTGTTTTTT.